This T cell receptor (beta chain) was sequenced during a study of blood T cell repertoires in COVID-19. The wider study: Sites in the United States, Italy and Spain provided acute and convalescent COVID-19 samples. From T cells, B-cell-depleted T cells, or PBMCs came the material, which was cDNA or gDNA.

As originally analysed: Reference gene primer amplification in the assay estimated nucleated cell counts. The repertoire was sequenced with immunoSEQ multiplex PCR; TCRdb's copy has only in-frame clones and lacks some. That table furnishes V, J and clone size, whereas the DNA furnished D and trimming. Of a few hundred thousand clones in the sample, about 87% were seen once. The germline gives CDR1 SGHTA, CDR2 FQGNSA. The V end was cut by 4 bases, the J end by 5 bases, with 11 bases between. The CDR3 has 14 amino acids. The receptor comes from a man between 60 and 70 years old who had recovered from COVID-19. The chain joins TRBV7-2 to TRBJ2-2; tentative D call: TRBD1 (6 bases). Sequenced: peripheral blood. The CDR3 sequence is CASSSGQTTGELFF. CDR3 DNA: TGTGCCAGCAGCTCCGGACAGACGACCGGGGAGCTGTTTTTT.